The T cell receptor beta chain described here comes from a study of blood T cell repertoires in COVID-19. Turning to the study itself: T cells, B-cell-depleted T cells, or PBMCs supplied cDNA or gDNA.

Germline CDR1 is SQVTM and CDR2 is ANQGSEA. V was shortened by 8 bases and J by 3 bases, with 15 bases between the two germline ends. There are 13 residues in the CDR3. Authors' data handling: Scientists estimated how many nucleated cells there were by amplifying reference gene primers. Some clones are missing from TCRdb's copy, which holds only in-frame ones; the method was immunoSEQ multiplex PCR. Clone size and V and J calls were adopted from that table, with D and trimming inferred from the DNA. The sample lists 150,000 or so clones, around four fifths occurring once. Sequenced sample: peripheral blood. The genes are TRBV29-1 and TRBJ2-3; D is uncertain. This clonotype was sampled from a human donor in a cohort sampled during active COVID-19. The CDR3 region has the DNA TGCAGCTTTAGACTCATTAGAACAGATACGCAGTATTTT. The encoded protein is CSFRLIRTDTQYF.